The clone carrying this TCR beta chain was counted a few times. The antigen remains unidentified. At one of its ends the junction is not consistent with the germline gene, which may arise from a read error. Three rounds of nested PCR, following a modified ARM-PCR protocol, produced the TCRbeta library. One entry per CDR3 protein results from TCRdb running MiXCR on the multiplex PCR reads. The sample lists under 85,000 distinct CDR3 sequences; approximately 82% were seen once. The data derive from a study of tumor and adjacent non-tumor tissue in lung cancer. On the study more broadly: Patients comprised eleven to twelve adenocarcinoma, a couple of squamous cell carcinoma and 1 small cell lung cancer. Some 3.9 million productive TCRbeta reads were obtained per sample on average.

Study-wide points: In normal lung, the top 100 clones were significantly more dominant than in tumor.

No cell sorting was done before RNA was extracted from the tissue. More than 3 cm separated this lung sample from the edge of the tumor. Germline CDR1 is SGHAT and CDR2 is FQNNGV. The CDR3 totals 12 residues. The V and J genes are TRBV11-2 and TRBJ2-7; unclear D gene. Sequencing was done on a sample of distant non-tumor lung tissue. The clonotype originates from a man aged 70-80 years with non-small cell lung cancer. CDR3 in DNA: TGTGCCAGTAGCTTAACTATTTACGAGCAGTACTTC. It yields the protein CASSLTIYEQYF.